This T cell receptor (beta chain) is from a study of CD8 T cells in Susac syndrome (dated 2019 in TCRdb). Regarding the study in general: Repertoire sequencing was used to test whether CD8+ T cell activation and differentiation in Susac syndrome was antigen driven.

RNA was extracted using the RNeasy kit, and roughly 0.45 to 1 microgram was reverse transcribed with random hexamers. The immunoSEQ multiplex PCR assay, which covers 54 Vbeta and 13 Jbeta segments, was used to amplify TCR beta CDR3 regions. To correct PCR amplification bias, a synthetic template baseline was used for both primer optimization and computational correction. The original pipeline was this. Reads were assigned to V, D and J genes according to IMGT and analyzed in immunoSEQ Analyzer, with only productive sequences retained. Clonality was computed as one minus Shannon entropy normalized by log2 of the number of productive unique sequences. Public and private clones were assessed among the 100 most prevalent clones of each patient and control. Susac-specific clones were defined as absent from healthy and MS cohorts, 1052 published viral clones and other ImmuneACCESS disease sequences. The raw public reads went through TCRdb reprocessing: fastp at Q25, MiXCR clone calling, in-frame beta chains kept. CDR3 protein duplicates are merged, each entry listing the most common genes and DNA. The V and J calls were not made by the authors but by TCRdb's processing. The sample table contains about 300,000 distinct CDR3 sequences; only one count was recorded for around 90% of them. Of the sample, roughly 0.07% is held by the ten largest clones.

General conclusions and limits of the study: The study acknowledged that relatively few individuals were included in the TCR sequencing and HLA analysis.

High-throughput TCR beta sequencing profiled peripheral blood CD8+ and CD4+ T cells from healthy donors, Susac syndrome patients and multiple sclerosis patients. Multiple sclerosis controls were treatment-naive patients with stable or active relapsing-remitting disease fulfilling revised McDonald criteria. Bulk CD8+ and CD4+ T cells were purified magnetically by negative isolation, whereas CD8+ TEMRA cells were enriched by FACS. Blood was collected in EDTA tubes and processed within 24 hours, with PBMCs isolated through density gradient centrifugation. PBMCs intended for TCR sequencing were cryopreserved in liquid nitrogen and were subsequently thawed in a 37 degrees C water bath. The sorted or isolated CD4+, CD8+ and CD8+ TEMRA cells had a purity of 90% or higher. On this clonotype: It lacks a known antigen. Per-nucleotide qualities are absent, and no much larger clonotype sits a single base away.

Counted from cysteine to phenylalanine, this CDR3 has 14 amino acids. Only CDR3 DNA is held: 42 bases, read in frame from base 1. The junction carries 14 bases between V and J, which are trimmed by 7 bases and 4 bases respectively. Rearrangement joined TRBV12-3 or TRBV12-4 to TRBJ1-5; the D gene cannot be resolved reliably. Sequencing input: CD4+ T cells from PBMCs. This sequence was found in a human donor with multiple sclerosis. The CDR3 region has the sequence CASTAVEKNQPQHF. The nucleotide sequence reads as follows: TGTGCCAGCACTGCGGTAGAAAAAAATCAGCCCCAGCATTTT.